This TCR beta chain was profiled in a study of cytomegalovirus exposure and HLA in healthy donors. Study at large: In an earlier analysis, 90 million to 120 million unique TCR beta sequences were found from some 200 million T cells.

The PCR was carried out with 60 Vbeta primers and 13 Jbeta primers. This table comes from immunoSEQ multiplex PCR, and its TCRdb copy is limited to in-frame clones, with some not included. The data hold some 100,000 clones, with 65% to 80% observed a single time. Healthy bone marrow donors made up the cohort. The V and J ends lost 4 bases and 5 bases, in that order; junction bases with no gene match: 9. Germline CDR1 reads SGHRS; CDR2 reads YFSETQ. The CDR3 totals 18 residues. Findings and caveats of the study: Most TCR sequences were uncommon, yet certain public TCRs appeared in many donors. High specificity and sensitivity for cytomegalovirus status were reported for the classifier.

Points on this clone: Its antigen is as yet unknown.

The TCR comes from a woman aged 50 to 65 in good health and CMV-seropositive. Sequencing was performed on PBMCs. J is TRBJ2-2 and V is TRBV5-1; 15 bases are a match to TRBD2. Written as DNA, the CDR3 is TGCGCCAGCAGCCTCGGACTAGCGGGAGGGCCGGCTACCGGGGAGCTGTTTTTT. This gives the protein CASSLGLAGGPATGELFF.